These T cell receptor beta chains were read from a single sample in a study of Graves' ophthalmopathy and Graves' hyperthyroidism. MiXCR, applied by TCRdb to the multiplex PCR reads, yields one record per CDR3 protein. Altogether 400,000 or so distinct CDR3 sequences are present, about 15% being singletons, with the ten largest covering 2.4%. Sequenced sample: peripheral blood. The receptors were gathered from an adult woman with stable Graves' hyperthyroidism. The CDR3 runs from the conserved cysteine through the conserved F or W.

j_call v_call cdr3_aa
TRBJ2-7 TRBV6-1 CASIGDQENAYEQYF
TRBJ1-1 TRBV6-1 CASRRGQGNTEAFF
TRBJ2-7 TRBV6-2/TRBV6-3 CASSYRREETYEQYF
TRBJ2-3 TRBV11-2 CASSFPTSGGGDTQYF
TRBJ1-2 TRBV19 CASSSTRGLGGYTF
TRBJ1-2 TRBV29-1 CSVEDGPNYGYTF
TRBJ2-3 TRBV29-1 CSVDRSGRYTDTQYF
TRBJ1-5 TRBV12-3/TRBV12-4 CASSFGRGYQPQHF
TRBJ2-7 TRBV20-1 CSASSAQRKSSYEQYF
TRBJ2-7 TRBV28 CASSLFPGQGGYEQYF
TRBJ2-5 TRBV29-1 CSADGTGLDGTQYF
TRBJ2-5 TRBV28 CASSLPRTSGRAETQYF
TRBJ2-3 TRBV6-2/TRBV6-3 CASSWSAARRNTDTQYF
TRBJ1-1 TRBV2 CASSALGQENTKAFF
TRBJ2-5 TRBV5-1 CASSSGLAGGRNIETQYF
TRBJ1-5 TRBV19 CASRWGQGDQPQHF
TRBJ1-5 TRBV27 CASPSGPGRRPQHF
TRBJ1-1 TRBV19 CASTLTRMNTEAFF
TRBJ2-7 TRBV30 CAWSKKAGRYEQYF
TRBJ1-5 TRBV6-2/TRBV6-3 CASSPSGIPSNQPQHF
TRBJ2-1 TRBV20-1 CSARGASDWHNEQFF
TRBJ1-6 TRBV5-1 CASTPDRLNSPLHF
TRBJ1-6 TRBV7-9 CASSLQEGTPNSPLHF
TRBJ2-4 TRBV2 CASNVRQGRAKNIQYF
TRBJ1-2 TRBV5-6 CASIPSGRTNYGYTF
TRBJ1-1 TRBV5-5 CASSLEPSRVRAFF
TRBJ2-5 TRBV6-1 CASSVTGGATQYF
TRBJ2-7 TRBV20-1 CSARGTGGSGEQYF
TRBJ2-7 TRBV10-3 CAISTLMTGNKYEQYF
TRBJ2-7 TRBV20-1 CSAGADNSYEQYF
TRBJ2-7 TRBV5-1 CASSFGDRSDYEQYF
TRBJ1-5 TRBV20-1 CSARDRARIYSNQPQHF
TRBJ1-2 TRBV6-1 CASRDGTGYYGYTF
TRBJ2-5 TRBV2 CASSDGLQETQYF
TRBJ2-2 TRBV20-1 CSARTSGRRTGELFF
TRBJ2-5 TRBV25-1 CASTGGLAGETQYF
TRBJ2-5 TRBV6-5 CASSYSGSRGQETQYF
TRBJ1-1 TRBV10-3 CASTGIMNTEAFF
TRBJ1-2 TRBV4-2 CASSQDRSGYTF
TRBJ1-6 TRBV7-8 CASSLVGHRSNSPLHF
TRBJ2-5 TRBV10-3 CAISEFTAGGQETQYF
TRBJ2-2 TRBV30 CAWASESTGELFF
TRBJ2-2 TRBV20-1 CSARDRDRGAGELFF
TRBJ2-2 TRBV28 CASSSRKNTGELFF
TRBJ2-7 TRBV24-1 CATSDPRQGGAYEQYF
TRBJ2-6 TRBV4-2 CASSQDVRFGANVLTF
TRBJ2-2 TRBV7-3 CASSLTSPGELFF
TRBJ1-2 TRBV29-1 CSVESGTGTVWSYGYTF
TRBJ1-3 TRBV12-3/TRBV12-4 CASSSSTGGGRSTIYF
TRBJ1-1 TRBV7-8 CASSLRPGTSLNTEAFF
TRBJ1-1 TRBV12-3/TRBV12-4 CASRGRTGTEAFF
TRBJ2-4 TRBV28 CASSLTGGGKNIQYF
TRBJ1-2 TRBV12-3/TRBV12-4 CASSLFGVGYTF
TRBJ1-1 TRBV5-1 CASSPGASGAQEAFF
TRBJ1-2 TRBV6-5 CASRLDRGGYTF
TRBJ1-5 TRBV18 CASFQLLGDQPQHF
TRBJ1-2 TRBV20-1 CSARWQGGLFGNF
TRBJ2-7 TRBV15 CATSRRRQGGLYEQYF
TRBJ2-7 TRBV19 CASSKRYDSYEQYF